The 30 T cell receptor beta chains listed next were all sequenced from one sample in a study of T cell clonality in common variable immunodeficiency. Study-wide findings and caveats: In common variable immunodeficiency, TCR beta chains reportedly carried fewer deletions and N-nucleotide insertions.

Clones were read by immunoSEQ multiplex PCR, and TCRdb kept only the in-frame ones, dropping some. The sample yields about 33,000 clones, without any singletons. These receptors have no identified antigens. The sequencing input was peripheral blood mononuclear cells. Receptor source: a human donor with common variable immunodeficiency.

As concerns this clone: The sequence runs out 3 residues before the end of the CDR3; the remainder is reconstructed from the germline J gene. The chain is built from TRBV7-9 and TRBJ2-4, with D possibly being TRBD1 (6 bases). The CDR3 runs to 15 residues. With 5 bases removed from V and 5 bases from J, the gap between germline ends came to 16 bases. CDR1 is SEHNR and CDR2 is FQNEAQ in the germline V gene (reference sequence). CDR3 amino acids: CASSPRPGTQNIQYF. The DNA read from the CDR3 is TGTGCCAGCAGCCCACGGCCAGGGACACAAAACATT.

Many counts were recorded for this clone. The CDR3 end lies 3 residues beyond the end of the read and is filled in from the germline J gene. The rearrangement uses TRBV7-9 and TRBJ1-3, with 9 bases aligning to TRBD1. CDR3 length equals 15 residues. Trimming removed 1 base from V and 8 bases from J; junction bases left unmatched: 6. From germline, CDR1 is SEHNR and CDR2 FQNEAQ (reference sequence). CDR3 region: CASSLGRTGDHTIYF. The DNA read from the CDR3 is TGTGCCAGCAGCTTAGGTAGGACAGGGGACCACACC.

In this sample, this clone turned up many times. The read finishes 3 residues shy of the CDR3 end, and the germline J gene is used to complete it. The V and J genes are TRBV18 and TRBJ1-1, with D unclear. Trimming removed 3 bases at V and 5 bases at J, with 10 bases between. The V gene's germline CDR1 is KGHSH and CDR2 LQKENI. The CDR3 has 13 amino acids. The part of the CDR3 DNA that was read is TGTGCCAGCTCACCCAAAGGTGGTACTGAA. Translating it yields CASSPKGGTE. The CDR3 as a whole reads CASSPKGGTEAFF.

The sample holds a few counts of this clone. The read is 3 residues too short to cover the CDR3 end, so that end is filled in from the germline J gene. The chain uses TRBV7-9 and TRBJ1-1; possibly TRBD1 for D (5 bases). Between the trimmed V and J ends, which lost 2 bases and 0 bases, there was a span of 10 bases. The CDR3 spans 15 residues. The germline gives CDR1 SEHNR, CDR2 FQNEAQ (reference sequence). The sequenced part of the CDR3 DNA is TGTGCCAGCAGCTTAATGCAGGGAGTGAACACTGAA. It codes for CASSLMQGVNTE. The entire CDR3 reads CASSLMQGVNTEAFF. The full variable domain, with the rest looked up from reference TRBV7-9 and TRBJ1-1, is DTGVSQNPRHKITKRGQNVTFRCDPISEHNRLYWYRQTLGQGPEFLTYFQNEAQLEKSRLLSDRFSAERPKGSFSTLEIQRTEQGDSAMYLCASSLMQGVNTEAFFGQGTRLTVV.

The DNA read from the CDR3 is TGTGCCAGCAGGGCCGGGACTAGCGGGGGCTACAATGAG. Translated: CASRAGTSGGYNE. The whole CDR3 is CASRAGTSGGYNEQFF. This sequence joins TRBV2 and TRBJ2-1, with 14 bases lining up with TRBD2. Sequencing ends 3 residues short of the CDR3 end; the germline J gene provides the rest. CDR1 and CDR2 (germline): SNHLY, FYNNEI. The CDR3 runs 16 residues. The V segment lost 6 bases and the J segment 3 bases; nucleotides outside the gene matches: 4.

About this clone itself: The read finishes 3 residues shy of the CDR3 end, and the germline J gene is used to complete it. J is TRBJ1-1 and V is TRBV5-1, with D perhaps matching TRBD1 (6 bases). CDR3 length: 14 residues. CDR1 and CDR2 from the germline V gene are SGHRS and YFSETQ. V gave up 6 bases and J gave up 4 bases, with 16 bases separating them. The covered CDR3 bases are TGCGCCAGCATGCAAGCACTGGGGGCCACTGAA. This gives the protein CASMQALGATE. In full, the CDR3 reads CASMQALGATEAFF. Based on the CDR3 plus reference TRBV5-1 and TRBJ1-1, the full variable domain is KAGVTQTPRYLIKTRGQQVTLSCSPISGHRSVSWYQQTPGQGLQFLFEYFSETQRNKGNFPGRFSGRQFSNSRSEMNVSTLELGDSALYLCASMQALGATEAFFGQGTRLTVV.

This clone has a handful of counts. Coverage ceases 3 residues before the CDR3 finishes, and the germline J gene fills in the end. This chain joins TRBV20-1 and TRBJ2-3; TRBD2 matches 9 bases. V lost 6 bases and J lost 5; bases outside the gene matches: 12. The germline V gene has CDR1 DFQATT and CDR2 SNEGSKA (reference sequence). The CDR3 length is 15 residues. Incomplete CDR3 DNA: TGCAGTGCCCACCGGGGCGGGGGGGCCAGAGATACG. Encoded protein: CSAHRGGGARDT. The full CDR3 is CSAHRGGGARDTQYF.

This clone was counted at least ten times. The observed sequence ends 3 residues before the CDR3 terminus, with the missing tail filled in from the germline J gene. In the same sample, other DNA sequences code for this CDR3. The chain joins TRBV19 to TRBJ1-4; weak D call: TRBD1 (5 bases). CDR1 LNHDA and CDR2 SQIVND come from the germline V gene (reference sequence). Between the trimmed V and J ends, which lost 2 bases and 7 bases, there was a span of 11 bases. The CDR3 is made up of 14 amino acids. The part of the CDR3 DNA that was read is TGTGCCAGTAGTATACAGGGAGAAGGTGAAAAA. This gives the protein CASSIQGEGEK. The full CDR3 reads CASSIQGEGEKLFF. Combining the CDR3 with reference TRBV19 and TRBJ1-4 gives the whole variable domain DGGITQSPKYLFRKEGQNVTLSCEQNLNHDAMYWYRQDPGQGLRLIYYSQIVNDFQKGDIAEGYSVSREKKESFPLTVTSAQKNPTAFYLCASSIQGEGEKLFFGSGTQLSVL.

This clone has more than one count but fewer than ten. The sequenced fragment ends 3 residues before the CDR3 boundary, so the rest is inferred from the germline J gene. The chain uses TRBV20-1 and TRBJ2-7, with 8 nucleotides matching TRBD1. V was clipped by 6 bases and J by 4 bases; unmatched bases: 8. The CDR3 totals 13 residues. Germline V gene data show CDR1 as DFQATT and CDR2 as SNEGSKA (reference sequence). The CDR3 region is CSATDRAAYEQYF. The sequenced part of the CDR3 DNA is TGCAGTGCCACGGACAGGGCTGCTTACGAG.

This clone was seen ten or more times. The sequence runs out 3 residues before the end of the CDR3; the remainder is reconstructed from the germline J gene. V is TRBV14 and J is TRBJ1-2; D not resolved. Per the germline V gene, CDR1 is SGHDN and CDR2 is FVKESK. This CDR3 contains 13 residues. Trimming removed 4 bases at V and 7 bases at J, with 13 bases between. Here the CDR3 reads CASSPSPISGYTF. The DNA read from the CDR3 is TGTGCCAGCAGCCCTAGCCCTATCAGTGGC.

This clone came up many times. The read ends 3 residues shy of where the CDR3 ends; the end is completed using the germline J gene. The chain joins TRBV5-1 to TRBJ2-2, with 9 nucleotides matching TRBD1. Germline CDR1 and CDR2: SGHRS and YFSETQ. The CDR3 extends over 16 amino acids. J lost 3 bases, V lost 4 bases, and 7 bases had no gene match. The CDR3 protein is CASSQTGTGHTGELFF. CDR3 DNA (partial): TGCGCCAGCAGCCAGACCGGGACAGGGCACACCGGGGAG.

This clone was detected only a few times. The CDR3 protein is CASRFGLADEQFF. CDR3 bases read: TGTGCCAGCAGGTTTGGGCTAGCGGATGAG. The gene calls are TRBV2 and TRBJ2-1; 7 bases align to TRBD2. The missing CDR3 end, 3 residues past where the read stops, is filled in from the germline J gene. The CDR3 has 13 residues. Germline CDR1 is SNHLY and CDR2 is FYNNEI. V lost 6 bases and J lost 8; bases outside the gene matches: 7.

This clone was seen at least ten times. The CDR3 extends 3 residues past the end of the read, so its final part is completed from the germline J gene. V and J are TRBV20-1 and TRBJ2-7, with 10 bases lining up with TRBD2. Per germline, CDR1 DFQATT and CDR2 SNEGSKA (reference sequence). This CDR3 contains 15 residues. Trimming at V came to 7 bases and at J to 2 bases, leaving 11 bases not matched to a gene. The CDR3 spells CSVGLGSGGPYEQYF. The covered CDR3 bases are TGCAGTGTTGGGCTGGGTAGCGGGGGGCCCTACGAG.

This clone was seen only a few times. The sequence runs out 3 residues before the end of the CDR3; the remainder is reconstructed from the germline J gene. The sample holds other DNA sequences that translate to the same CDR3. This chain joins TRBV20-1 and TRBJ1-2; TRBD1 is a possible D gene (6 bases). The CDR3 has 14 residues. Germline lookup yields CDR1 DFQATT and CDR2 SNEGSKA (reference sequence). The CDR3 sequence is CSARDSGVALGYTF. CDR3 DNA (partial): TGCAGTGCTAGGGATTCAGGGGTGGCCCTCGGC.

For this clone: The sequence runs out 3 residues before the end of the CDR3; the remainder is reconstructed from the germline J gene. This rearrangement joins TRBV19 to TRBJ2-2, with 12 bases matching TRBD1. This CDR3 has 16 amino acids. The germline V gene has CDR1 LNHDA and CDR2 SQIVND (reference sequence). J gave up 7 bases and V 3 bases, and 6 bases lay outside the gene matches. The CDR3 here is CASSIGGQGAVGELFF. The CDR3 bases that were read are TGTGCCAGTAGTATCGGGGGACAGGGGGCGGTCGGGGAG.

For this clone: The read falls 3 residues short of the CDR3 end, and the missing part is taken from the germline J gene. The gene calls are TRBV19 and TRBJ1-5; D not resolved. CDR1 and CDR2 from the germline V gene are LNHDA and SQIVND (reference sequence). This CDR3 comprises 14 residues. V was trimmed by 4 bases and J by 1 base, leaving 8 bases between them. The covered CDR3 bases are TGTGCCAGTAGTACCTCCTCGAGCAATCAGCCC. Amino acid sequence: CASSTSSSNQP. The complete CDR3 reads CASSTSSSNQPQHF.

This clone was seen more than once but under ten times. The CDR3 end falls 3 residues outside the read, so it is completed with the germline J gene. The chain is built from TRBV7-9 and TRBJ2-3, with a weak D call TRBD1 (5 bases). Between the trimmed V and J ends, which lost 1 base and 5 bases, there was a span of 10 bases. CDR1 is SEHNR, CDR2 FQNEAQ, per germline (reference sequence). This CDR3 is 14 amino acids long. The CDR3 here is CASSLGSQGDTQYF. Incomplete CDR3 DNA: TGTGCCAGCAGCTTAGGGTCTCAGGGAGATACG. The whole variable domain, filled in from reference TRBV7-9 and TRBJ2-3, reads DTGVSQNPRHKITKRGQNVTFRCDPISEHNRLYWYRQTLGQGPEFLTYFQNEAQLEKSRLLSDRFSAERPKGSFSTLEIQRTEQGDSAMYLCASSLGSQGDTQYFGPGTRLTVL.

This clone came up a few times. The read comes to an end 3 residues before the CDR3 does, leaving the germline J gene to fill in the end. This chain joins TRBV2 and TRBJ1-3; D gene unclear. V was trimmed by 0 bases and J by 1 base, leaving 10 bases between them. Germline V lookup: CDR1 SNHLY, CDR2 FYNNEI. The CDR3 runs to 16 residues. The part of the CDR3 DNA that was read is TGTGCCAGCAGTGAAGCGGGCGGGAGATCTGGAAACACC. Translating gives CASSEAGGRSGNT. The whole CDR3 sequence is CASSEAGGRSGNTIYF.

This clone was detected a few times. The CDR3 end falls 3 residues outside the read, so it is completed with the germline J gene. J is TRBJ1-4 and V is TRBV5-1; 10 bases line up with TRBD1. Germline assignment: CDR1 SGHRS and CDR2 YFSETQ. The CDR3 runs to 15 residues. V lost 4 bases, J lost 6 bases, and 6 bases stayed unmatched. The CDR3 sequence: CASSPAGTGDEKLFF. The covered CDR3 bases are TGCGCCAGCAGCCCAGCCGGGACAGGGGATGAAAAA.

This clone was detected a few times. The read stops 3 residues short of the end of the CDR3; the missing end is completed from the germline J gene. The chain couples TRBV2 to TRBJ1-2; D gene ambiguous. The CDR3 is made up of 12 amino acids. Trimming stripped 3 bases from V and 3 bases from J, with 5 bases between. CDR1 and CDR2 from the germline V gene are SNHLY and FYNNEI. CDR3 in amino acids: CASSDSDYGYTF. The CDR3 DNA, read in part, is TGTGCCAGCAGTGACAGCGACTATGGC. The full variable domain, with the rest looked up from reference TRBV2 and TRBJ1-2, is EPEVTQTPSHQVTQMGQEVILRCVPISNHLYFYWYRQILGQKVEFLVSFYNNEISEKSEIFDDQFSVERPDGSNFTLKIRSTKLEDSAMYFCASSDSDYGYTFGSGTRLTVV.

There are a few counts of this clone. Distinct nucleotide sequences in the sample also encode this CDR3. Incomplete CDR3 DNA: TGTGCCAGCAGTGAACGCGGCAGTCCTGCGGAAAAA. It translates to CASSERGSPAEK. The whole CDR3 reads CASSERGSPAEKLFF. This rearrangement joins TRBV2 to TRBJ1-4, with no clear D. The CDR3 goes on 3 residues after the read ends, and that part is filled in from the germline J gene. This CDR3 region has 15 residues. V was clipped by 2 bases and J by 8 bases, with 15 bases between them. From germline, CDR1 is SNHLY and CDR2 FYNNEI.

This clone was picked up many times. The read stops 3 residues short of the end of the CDR3; the missing end is completed from the germline J gene. The rearrangement links TRBV10-3 to TRBJ2-1; 8 bases fit TRBD2. Germline CDR1 is ENHRY and CDR2 is SYGVKD. V lost 7 bases and J lost 4; bases outside the gene matches: 9. The CDR3 totals 15 residues. This CDR3 is CAINRGGGTYNEQFF. The DNA read from the CDR3 is TGTGCCATCAATAGGGGCGGGGGGACTTACAATGAG.

About this clone itself: Read sequence stops 3 residues before the CDR3 end, and the germline J gene provides the missing end. The V and J genes are TRBV2 and TRBJ2-5; 11 bases agree with TRBD2. This CDR3 has 15 residues. Germline V gene sequence: CDR1 SNHLY, CDR2 FYNNEI. Unmatched junction bases numbered 8, after V lost 7 bases and J lost 4 bases. CDR3 bases read: TGTGCCAGCATCCCGACCACTAGCGGGGGAGAGACC. Protein sequence: CASIPTTSGGET. The entire CDR3 protein reads CASIPTTSGGETQYF.

This clone was recorded a few times. The sample holds other DNA sequences that translate to the same CDR3. Here the CDR3 reads CASSPDGTGAEKLFF. Partial CDR3 DNA: TGTGCCAGCTCCCCTGACGGGACAGGGGCTGAAAAA. The rearrangement joins TRBV18 to TRBJ1-4; 10 bases map to TRBD1. The read gets to within 3 residues of the CDR3 end, and the germline J gene fills in the rest. J was trimmed by 7 bases and V by 6 bases; bases with no gene match: 8. There are 15 residues in the CDR3. CDR1 KGHSH and CDR2 LQKENI come from the germline V gene.

Turning to this clone: The sequenced fragment ends 3 residues before the CDR3 boundary, so the rest is inferred from the germline J gene. The V and J genes are TRBV2 and TRBJ1-1; no clear D gene. The CDR3 runs 14 residues. Germline V gene lookup returns CDR1 SNHLY and CDR2 FYNNEI. V lost 2 bases and J 1 base, leaving 8 bases between the germline ends. The chain's CDR3 is CASSENAGNTEAFF. Incomplete CDR3 DNA: TGTGCCAGCAGTGAAAATGCAGGGAACACTGAA.

In regard to this clone: The CDR3 goes on 3 residues after the read ends, and that part is filled in from the germline J gene. This chain connects TRBV5-4 to TRBJ2-5; no clear D gene. The CDR3 totals 11 residues. Germline assignment: CDR1 SGHNT and CDR2 YYREEE (reference sequence). V lost 4 bases and J lost 4, with 5 bases in between. The CDR3 region is CASSLRETQYF. The part of the CDR3 DNA that was read is TGTGCCAGCAGCCTCCGAGAGACC. Variable domain in full (rest from reference TRBV5-4 and TRBJ2-5): ETGVTQSPTHLIKTRGQQVTLRCSSQSGHNTVSWYQQALGQGPQFIFQYYREEENGRGNFPPRFSGLQFPNYSSELNVNALELDDSALYLCASSLRETQYFGPGTRLLVL.

This clone was seen more than once but under ten times. This chain's CDR3 is CASSPRRGGLTDTQYF. CDR3 DNA, as far as it was read: TGTGCCAGCAGCCCTAGGCGGGGGGGTCTCACAGATACG. The chain has TRBV13 and TRBJ2-3, with 9 bases aligning to TRBD2. Read sequence stops 3 residues before the CDR3 end, and the germline J gene provides the missing end. This CDR3 is 16 amino acids long. Per the germline V gene, CDR1 is PRHDT and CDR2 is FYEKMQ (reference sequence). V was pared by 5 bases and J by 2 bases, with 8 bases of the junction left unmatched.

Ten or more counts support this clone. The read terminates 3 residues before the CDR3 end, so the remaining end is supplied by the germline J gene. The rearrangement links TRBV18 to TRBJ2-5, with D maybe TRBD1 (6 bases). Trimming stripped 3 bases from V and 5 bases from J, with 16 bases between. Germline CDR1 reads KGHSH; CDR2 reads LQKENI. This CDR3 is built from 15 residues. The chain's CDR3 is CASSPSDSSRETQYF. The sequenced part of the CDR3 DNA is TGTGCCAGCTCACCCTCGGACAGTTCGCGGGAGACC.

This clone is medium-sized within its sample. The CDR3 extends 3 residues past the end of the read, so its final part is completed from the germline J gene. The genes are TRBV29-1 and TRBJ1-2; no clear D gene. Germline lookup yields CDR1 SQVTM and CDR2 ANQGSEA. This CDR3 has 13 residues. V was cut by 0 bases and J by 5 bases, with 10 bases left in between. The part of the CDR3 DNA that was read is TGCAGCGTTGAAGAAGGAAAGGGTTATGGC. Translated, it gives CSVEEGKGYG. The CDR3 in full is CSVEEGKGYGYTF.

The CDR3 reads CASSPDSPMSEKLFF. The CDR3 DNA, read in part, is TGTGCCAGTAGCCCCGACAGCCCCATGTCAGAAAAA. The J gene is TRBJ1-4, the V gene TRBV19, with D maybe TRBD1 (5 bases). The CDR3 extends 3 residues past the end of the read, so its final part is completed from the germline J gene. Trimming removed 6 bases from V and 8 bases from J, with 19 bases in between. CDR1 and CDR2 from the germline V gene are LNHDA and SQIVND (reference sequence). The CDR3 loop spans 15 amino acids.